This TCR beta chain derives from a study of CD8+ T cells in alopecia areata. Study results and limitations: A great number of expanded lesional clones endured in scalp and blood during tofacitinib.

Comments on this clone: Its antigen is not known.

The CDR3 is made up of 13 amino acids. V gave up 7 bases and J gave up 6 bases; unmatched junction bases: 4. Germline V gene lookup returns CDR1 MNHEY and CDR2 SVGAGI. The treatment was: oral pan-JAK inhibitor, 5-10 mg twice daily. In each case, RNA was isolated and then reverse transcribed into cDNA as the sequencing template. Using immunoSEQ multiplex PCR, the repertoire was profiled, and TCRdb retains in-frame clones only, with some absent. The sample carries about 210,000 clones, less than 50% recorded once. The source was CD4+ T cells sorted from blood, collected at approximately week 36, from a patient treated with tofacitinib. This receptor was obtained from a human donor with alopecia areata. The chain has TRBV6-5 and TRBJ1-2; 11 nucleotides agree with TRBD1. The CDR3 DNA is TGTGCCAGCACTAGGGGACAGGGGGATGGCTACACCTTC. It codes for CASTRGQGDGYTF.